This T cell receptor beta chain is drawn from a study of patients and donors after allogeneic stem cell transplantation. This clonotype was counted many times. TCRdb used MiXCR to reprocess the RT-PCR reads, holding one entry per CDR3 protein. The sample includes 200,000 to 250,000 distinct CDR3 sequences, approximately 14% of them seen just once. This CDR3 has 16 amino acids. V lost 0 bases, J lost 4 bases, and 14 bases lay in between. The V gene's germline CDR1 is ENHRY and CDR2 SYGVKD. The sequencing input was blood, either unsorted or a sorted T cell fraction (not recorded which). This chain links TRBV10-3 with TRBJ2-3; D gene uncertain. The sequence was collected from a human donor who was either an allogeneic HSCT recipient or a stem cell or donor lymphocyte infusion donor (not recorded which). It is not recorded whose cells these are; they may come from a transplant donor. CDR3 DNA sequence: TGTGCCATCAGTGAGTCCGGGCTAGTCGGGCCAGATACGCAGTATTTT. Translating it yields CAISESGLVGPDTQYF.